Each of the 18 T cell receptor beta chains below was sequenced from the same sample in a study of cytomegalovirus exposure and HLA in healthy donors. PCR was performed using 60 Vbeta and 13 Jbeta primers. This table comes from immunoSEQ multiplex PCR, and its TCRdb copy is limited to in-frame clones, with some not included. The repertoire holds roughly 140,000 clones, nearly 80% seen once, with roughly 0.69% in the top ten. Sequencing was done on a sample of PBMCs. These receptors all come from a male donor in good health and CMV-seronegative.

J is TRBJ2-2 and V is TRBV6-6, with D possibly TRBD1 on 5 matching bases. The V end was cut by 2 bases, the J end by 8 bases, with 12 bases between. This CDR3 spans 14 amino acids. The germline gives CDR1 MNHNY, CDR2 SVGAGI (reference sequence). The CDR3 DNA reads as TGTGCCAGCAGTTACAGTGGGGCGCAGGGGGAGCTGTTTTTT. This sequence encodes CASSYSGAQGELFF.

V usage is TRBV15 and J usage is TRBJ2-7, with D possibly TRBD1 on 5 matching bases. V lost 0 bases to trimming and J lost 1 base, with 7 bases between them. Germline V gene sequence: CDR1 LNHNV, CDR2 YYDKDF (reference sequence). This CDR3 has 14 residues. The CDR3 loop is CATSRDRASYEQYF. DNA of the CDR3: TGTGCCACCAGCAGAGACAGGGCTTCCTACGAGCAGTACTTC. Full variable domain (outside the CDR3, taken from reference TRBV15 and TRBJ2-7): DAMVIQNPRYQVTQFGKPVTLSCSQTLNHNVMYWYQQKSSQAPKLLFHYYDKDFNNEADTPDNFQSRRPNTSFCFLDIRSPGLGDTAMYLCATSRDRASYEQYFGPGTRLTVT.

V is TRBV19 and J is TRBJ2-1, with 14 bases that match TRBD2. The J segment lost 5 bases and the V segment lost 4 bases, leaving 1 base of the junction unmatched. The CDR3 covers 15 residues. Germline V gene sequence: CDR1 LNHDA, CDR2 SQIVND (reference sequence). CDR3 bases: TGTGCCAGTAGTACGGGACTAGCGGGAGACAATGAGCAGTTCTTC. Translated, it gives CASSTGLAGDNEQFF.

J is TRBJ1-3 and V is TRBV30; the D gene is possibly TRBD1 (5 bases). The V end was cut by 2 bases, the J end by 2 bases, with 13 bases between. The CDR3 length is 15 residues. From germline, CDR1 is GTSNPN and CDR2 SVGIG (reference sequence). The CDR3 coding sequence is TGTGCCTGGAGTCCCCCGGGCAGGGCTGGAAACACCATATATTTT. The encoded protein is CAWSPPGRAGNTIYF.

The DNA of the CDR3 is TGTGCCAGCAGCTCCAGGGCCGGGAGCGTGGGTAACTATGGCTACACCTTC. Translating it yields CASSSRAGSVGNYGYTF. The chain recombines TRBV7-2 with TRBJ1-2, with TRBD1 as a possible D gene (5 bases). V was cut by 4 bases and J by 1 base, with 19 bases left in between. The germline V gene encodes CDR1 SGHTA and CDR2 FQGNSA. The CDR3 is 17 amino acids. The full variable domain, in which reference TRBV7-2 and TRBJ1-2 provide the parts outside the CDR3, is GAGVSQSPSNKVTEKGKDVELRCDPISGHTALYWYRQSLGQGLEFLIYFQGNSAPDKSGLPSDRFSAERTGGSVSTLTIQRTQQEDSAVYLCASSSRAGSVGNYGYTFGSGTRLTVV.

This clone was seen a single time. This rearrangement joins TRBV5-1 to TRBJ2-5; possibly TRBD1 for D (5 bases). V was trimmed by 4 bases and J by 5 bases, leaving 9 bases between them. The CDR3 totals 12 residues. Germline-derived CDR1 and CDR2 are SGHRS and YFSETQ. CDR3 sequence: CASSVNRETQYF. For the CDR3, the DNA is TGCGCCAGCAGCGTCAACAGGGAGACCCAGTACTTC.

V usage is TRBV10-3 and J usage is TRBJ2-2; 8 bases are shared with TRBD2. The CDR3 consists of 16 residues. Germline V gives CDR1 ENHRY, CDR2 SYGVKD. Losses at the gene ends were 9 bases for V and 2 bases for J; bases not matched to a gene: 11. The CDR3 nucleotides read TGTGCCATTTCCCTCGCGGGAGGATCTAACACCGGGGAGCTGTTTTTT. As protein: CAISLAGGSNTGELFF.

V is TRBV6-7 and J is TRBJ1-1; 7 bases fit TRBD1. TRBV6-7 is designated an ORF whose function remains uncertain. CDR3 length equals 15 residues. Germline trimming cut 2 bases from V and 4 bases from J; bases unmatched to any gene: 7. The CDR3 coding sequence is TGTGCCAGCAGTTACCCGACAGGGATGCTCACTGAAGCTTTCTTT. Translation gives CASSYPTGMLTEAFF.

The rearrangement links TRBV19 to TRBJ1-1, with 8 bases identical to TRBD1. Germline V gene sequence: CDR1 LNHDA, CDR2 SQIVND (reference sequence). The J segment lost 0 bases and the V segment lost 5 bases, leaving 8 bases of the junction unmatched. This CDR3 contains 16 residues. The CDR3 DNA reads as TGTGCCAGTAGTCTCGGGACAGGTAGACTGAACACTGAAGCTTTCTTT. Protein: CASSLGTGRLNTEAFF.

In this sample, this clone turned up a few times. The chain uses TRBV7-9 and TRBJ2-1, with D possibly TRBD2 on 6 matching bases. This CDR3 spans 16 amino acids. V was trimmed by 5 bases and J by 4 bases, leaving 18 bases between them. Germline V gene sequence: CDR1 SEHNR, CDR2 FQNEAQ (reference sequence). CDR3 sequence (DNA): TGTGCCAGCAGCCCCCCCGGGACTGGATCATACAATGAGCAGTTCTTC. Translation gives CASSPPGTGSYNEQFF.

V is TRBV5-1 and J is TRBJ2-3, with TRBD2 as a possible D gene (5 bases). The CDR3 spans 17 residues. V was pared by 4 bases and J by 1 base, with 19 bases between. The V gene's germline CDR1 is SGHRS and CDR2 YFSETQ. The CDR3 reads CASSPSTTRGGTDTQYF. CDR3 nucleotides: TGCGCCAGCAGCCCCTCAACAACCCGGGGTGGCACAGATACGCAGTATTTT.

This clone was seen only a few times. This chain connects TRBV6-4 to TRBJ2-7; no reliable D call. The CDR3 totals 10 residues. V lost 7 bases and J 4 bases, leaving 5 bases between the germline ends. In germline, CDR1 is MRHNA, CDR2 SNTAGT. CDR3 DNA sequence: TGTGCCAGCACCCCGTACGAGCAGTACTTC. Its protein product is CASTPYEQYF.

The J gene is TRBJ2-5, the V gene TRBV4-3; 7 bases match TRBD1. The J call may be incorrect, as the DNA end agrees better with TRBJ2-7. Germline V CDR1 and CDR2: LGHNA, YSLEER. This CDR3 spans 14 amino acids. The CDR3 DNA is TGCGCCAGCAGCCAAGGACAGGGAACCTACGAGCAGTACTTC. Protein product: CASSQGQGTYEQYF.

J is TRBJ2-6 and V is TRBV5-1; 7 bases match TRBD1. Germline V gene lookup returns CDR1 SGHRS and CDR2 YFSETQ. The length of the CDR3 is 16 residues. V lost 4 bases and J lost 2; bases outside the gene matches: 6. The CDR3 sequence is CASSAQGNTGANVLTF. The CDR3 coding sequence is TGCGCCAGCAGCGCACAGGGGAATACTGGGGCCAACGTCCTGACTTTC.

This chain joins TRBV7-2 and TRBJ2-5; D might be TRBD1 (6 bases). Per germline, CDR1 SGHTA and CDR2 FQGNSA. V was clipped by 4 bases and J by 4 bases, with 16 bases between them. This CDR3 is built from 15 residues. The DNA of the CDR3 is TGTGCCAGCAGCTCAAGAGGTCAGGGGCCAGAGACCCAGTACTTC. Translated, it gives CASSSRGQGPETQYF. The full variable domain, in which reference TRBV7-2 and TRBJ2-5 provide the parts outside the CDR3, is GAGVSQSPSNKVTEKGKDVELRCDPISGHTALYWYRQSLGQGLEFLIYFQGNSAPDKSGLPSDRFSAERTGGSVSTLTIQRTQQEDSAVYLCASSSRGQGPETQYFGPGTRLLVL.

The sample holds a few counts of this clone. The chain joins TRBV7-3 to TRBJ2-3; 8 bases are a match to TRBD1. This CDR3 is 15 amino acids long. Germline CDR1 SGHTA, CDR2 FQGTGA. The V gene end was trimmed by 6 bases and the J gene end by 4 bases; junction bases not matched to a gene: 9. This CDR3 is CASSLTRTGSDTQYF. CDR3 coding DNA: TGTGCCAGCAGTCTCACTAGGACAGGGTCAGATACGCAGTATTTT.

This chain links TRBV5-4 with TRBJ2-5; D possibly corresponds to TRBD1 (5 bases). V shed 4 bases and J shed 5 bases, with 12 bases lying between them. There are 13 residues in the CDR3. Per germline, CDR1 SGHNT and CDR2 YYREEE (reference sequence). The CDR3 DNA is TGTGCCAGCAGCCGGCAGGGATGGGAGACCCAGTACTTC. Translating gives CASSRQGWETQYF.

In regard to this clone: A junction end diverges from the germline sequence, so it may reflect a read error. The chain carries TRBV7-9 and TRBJ2-7, with 7 bases identical to TRBD2. Per the germline V gene, CDR1 is SEHNR and CDR2 is FQNEAQ (reference sequence). The CDR3 length is 14 residues. The CDR3 region is CSSSLNSGRYEQYF. CDR3 in DNA: TGTTCCAGCAGCTTAAATAGCGGGCGCTACGAGCAGTACTTC.